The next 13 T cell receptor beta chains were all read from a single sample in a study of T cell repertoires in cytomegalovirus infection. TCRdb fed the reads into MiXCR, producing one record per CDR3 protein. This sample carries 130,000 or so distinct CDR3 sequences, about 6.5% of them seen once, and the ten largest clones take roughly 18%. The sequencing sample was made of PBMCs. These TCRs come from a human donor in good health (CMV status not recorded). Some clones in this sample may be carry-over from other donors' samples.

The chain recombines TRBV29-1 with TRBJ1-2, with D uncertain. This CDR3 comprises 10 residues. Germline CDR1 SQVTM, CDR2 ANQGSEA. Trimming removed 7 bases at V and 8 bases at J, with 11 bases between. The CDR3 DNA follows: TGCAGCGGTGGAGACGGCGGCTACACCTTC. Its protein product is CSGGDGGYTF.

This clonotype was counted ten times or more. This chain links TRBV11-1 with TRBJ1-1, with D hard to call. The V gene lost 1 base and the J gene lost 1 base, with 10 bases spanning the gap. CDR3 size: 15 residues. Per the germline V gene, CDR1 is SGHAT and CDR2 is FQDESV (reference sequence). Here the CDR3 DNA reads TGTGCCAGCAGCTTAGATGCGAACCCGAACACTGAAGCTTTCTTT. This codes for CASSLDANPNTEAFF.

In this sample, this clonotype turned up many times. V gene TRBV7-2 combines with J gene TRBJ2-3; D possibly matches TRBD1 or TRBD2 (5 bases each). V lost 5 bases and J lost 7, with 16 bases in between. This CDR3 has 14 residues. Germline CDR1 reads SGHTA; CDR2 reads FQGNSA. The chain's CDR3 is CASSGGTGANTQYF. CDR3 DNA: TGTGCCAGCAGCGGAGGAACTGGGGCAAATACGCAGTATTTT.

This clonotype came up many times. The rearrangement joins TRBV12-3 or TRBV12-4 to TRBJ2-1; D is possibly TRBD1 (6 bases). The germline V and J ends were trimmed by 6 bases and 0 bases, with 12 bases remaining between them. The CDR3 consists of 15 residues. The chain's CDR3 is CASSPTGSSYNEQFF. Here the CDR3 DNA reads TGTGCCAGCAGCCCGACAGGAAGCTCCTACAATGAGCAGTTCTTC.

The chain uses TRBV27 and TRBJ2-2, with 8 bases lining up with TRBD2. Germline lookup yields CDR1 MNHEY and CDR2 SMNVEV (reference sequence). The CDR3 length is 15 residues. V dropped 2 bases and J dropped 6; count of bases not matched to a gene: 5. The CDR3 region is CASSLGGLVAGELFF. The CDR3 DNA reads TGTGCCAGCAGTTTAGGGGGACTAGTGGCCGGGGAGCTGTTTTTT.

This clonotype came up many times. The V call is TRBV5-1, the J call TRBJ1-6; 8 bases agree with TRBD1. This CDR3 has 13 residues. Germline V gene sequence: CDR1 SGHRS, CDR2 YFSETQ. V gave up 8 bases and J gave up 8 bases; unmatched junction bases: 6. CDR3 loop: CASSGTGDSPLHF. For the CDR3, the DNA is TGCGCCAGTTCCGGGACAGGCGATTCACCCCTCCACTTT.

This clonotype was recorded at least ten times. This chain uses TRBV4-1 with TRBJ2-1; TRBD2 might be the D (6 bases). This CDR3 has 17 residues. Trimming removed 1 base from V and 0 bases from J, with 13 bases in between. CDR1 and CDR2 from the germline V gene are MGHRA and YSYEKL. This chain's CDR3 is CASSQGLAISSYNEQFF. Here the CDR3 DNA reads TGCGCCAGCAGCCAAGGGCTAGCGATAAGCTCCTACAATGAGCAGTTCTTC.

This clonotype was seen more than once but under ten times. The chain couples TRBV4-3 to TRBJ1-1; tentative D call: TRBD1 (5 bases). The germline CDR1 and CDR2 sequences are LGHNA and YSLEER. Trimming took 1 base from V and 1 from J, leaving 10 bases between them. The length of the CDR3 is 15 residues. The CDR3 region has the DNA TGCGCCAGCAGCCAAGCGTCAGGGCCGAACACTGAAGCTTTCTTT. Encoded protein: CASSQASGPNTEAFF.

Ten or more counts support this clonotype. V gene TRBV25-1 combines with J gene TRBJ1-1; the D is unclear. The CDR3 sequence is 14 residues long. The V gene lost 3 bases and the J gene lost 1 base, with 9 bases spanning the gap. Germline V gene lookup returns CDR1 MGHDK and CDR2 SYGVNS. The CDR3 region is CASSDVGRNTEAFF. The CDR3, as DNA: TGTGCCAGCAGTGATGTAGGGAGGAACACTGAAGCTTTCTTT.

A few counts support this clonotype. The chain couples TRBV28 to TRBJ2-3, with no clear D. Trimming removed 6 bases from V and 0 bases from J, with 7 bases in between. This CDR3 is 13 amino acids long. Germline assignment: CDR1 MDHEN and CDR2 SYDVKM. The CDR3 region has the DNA TGTGCCAGCAGCGATCCTAGCACAGATACGCAGTATTTT. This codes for CASSDPSTDTQYF.

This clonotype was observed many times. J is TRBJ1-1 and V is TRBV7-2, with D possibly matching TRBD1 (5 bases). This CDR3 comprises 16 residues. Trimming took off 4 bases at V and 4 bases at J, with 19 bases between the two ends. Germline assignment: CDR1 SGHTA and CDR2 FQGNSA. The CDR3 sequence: CASSSPRQLATTEAFF. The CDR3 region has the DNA TGTGCCAGCAGCTCCCCAAGACAGCTAGCCACCACTGAAGCTTTCTTT.

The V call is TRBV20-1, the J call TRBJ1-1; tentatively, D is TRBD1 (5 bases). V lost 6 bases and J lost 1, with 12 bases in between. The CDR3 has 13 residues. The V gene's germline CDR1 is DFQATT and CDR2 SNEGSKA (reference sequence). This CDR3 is CSAMGPRNTEAFF. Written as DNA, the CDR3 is TGCAGTGCAATGGGACCCAGGAACACTGAAGCTTTCTTT.

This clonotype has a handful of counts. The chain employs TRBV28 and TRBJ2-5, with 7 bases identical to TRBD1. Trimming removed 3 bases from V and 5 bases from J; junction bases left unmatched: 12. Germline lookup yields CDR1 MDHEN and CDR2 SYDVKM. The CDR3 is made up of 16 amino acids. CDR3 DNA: TGTGCCAGCAGTTTCTCCCACAGGGGATATGCGGAGACCCAGTACTTC. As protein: CASSFSHRGYAETQYF.